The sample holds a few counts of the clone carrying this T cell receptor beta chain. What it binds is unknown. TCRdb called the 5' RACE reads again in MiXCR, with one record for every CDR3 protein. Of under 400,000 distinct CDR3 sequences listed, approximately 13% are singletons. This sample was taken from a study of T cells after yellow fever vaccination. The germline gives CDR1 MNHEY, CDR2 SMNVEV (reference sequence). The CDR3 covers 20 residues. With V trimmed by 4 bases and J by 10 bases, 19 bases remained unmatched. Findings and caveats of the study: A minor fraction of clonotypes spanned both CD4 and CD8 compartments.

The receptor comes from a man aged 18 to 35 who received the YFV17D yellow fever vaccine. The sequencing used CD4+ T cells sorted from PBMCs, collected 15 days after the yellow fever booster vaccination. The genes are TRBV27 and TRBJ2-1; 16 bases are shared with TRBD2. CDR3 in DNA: TGTGCCAGCAGTTCCATGCCAGGGACTAGCGGGGGGGCCGGGTATGGGGAGCAGTTCTTC. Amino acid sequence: CASSSMPGTSGGAGYGEQFF.